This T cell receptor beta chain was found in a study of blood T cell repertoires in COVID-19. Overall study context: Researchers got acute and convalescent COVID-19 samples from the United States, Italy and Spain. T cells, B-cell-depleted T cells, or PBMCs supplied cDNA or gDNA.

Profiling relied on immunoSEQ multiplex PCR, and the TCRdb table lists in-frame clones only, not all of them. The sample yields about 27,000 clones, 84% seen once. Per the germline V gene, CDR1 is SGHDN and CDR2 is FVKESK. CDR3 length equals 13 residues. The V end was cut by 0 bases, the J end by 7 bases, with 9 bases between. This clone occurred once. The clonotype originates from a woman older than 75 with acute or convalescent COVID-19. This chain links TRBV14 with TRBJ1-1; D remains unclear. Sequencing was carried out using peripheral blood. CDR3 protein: CASSQDLSREAFF. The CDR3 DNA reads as TGTGCCAGCAGCCAAGATTTAAGCCGTGAAGCTTTCTTT.